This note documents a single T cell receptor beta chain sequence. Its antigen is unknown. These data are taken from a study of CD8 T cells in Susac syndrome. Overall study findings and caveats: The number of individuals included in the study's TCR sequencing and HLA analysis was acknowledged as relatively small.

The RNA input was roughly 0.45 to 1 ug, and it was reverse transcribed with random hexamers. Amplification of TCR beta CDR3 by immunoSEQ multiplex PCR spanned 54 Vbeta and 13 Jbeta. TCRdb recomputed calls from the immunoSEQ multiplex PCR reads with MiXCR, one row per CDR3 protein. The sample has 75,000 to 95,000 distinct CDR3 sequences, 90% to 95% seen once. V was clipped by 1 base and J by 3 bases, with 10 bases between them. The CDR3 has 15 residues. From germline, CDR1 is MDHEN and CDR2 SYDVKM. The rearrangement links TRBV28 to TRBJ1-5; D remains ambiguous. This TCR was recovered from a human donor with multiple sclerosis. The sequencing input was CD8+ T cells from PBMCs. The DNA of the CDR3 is TGTGCCAGCAGTTTATTAGGGTTGTTCAATCAGCCCCAGCATTTT. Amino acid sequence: CASSLLGLFNQPQHF.